This section outlines one T cell receptor (beta chain) sequence together with its context. The antigen is unknown. This sample is drawn from a study of OX40 agonist ivuxolimab in advanced cancers. V gave up 4 bases and J gave up 8 bases; unmatched junction bases: 4. The CDR3 extends over 15 amino acids. Germline V gene data show CDR1 as MNHEY and CDR2 as SVGAGI. The study's findings and limits: Several nonresponders also turned out to have low normalized T-cell clonal expansion.

The repertoire was sequenced with immunoSEQ multiplex PCR; TCRdb's copy has only in-frame clones and lacks some. The sample contains just over 45,000 clones, roughly 94% of which appear only once. The clonotype comes from an adult with an advanced solid tumor such as melanoma, head and neck, liver or kidney cancer. Sample: CD4+ or CD8+ T cells sorted from blood, taken in a trial of the OX40 agonist ivuxolimab. This sequence joins TRBV6-5 and TRBJ2-1, with 14 bases lining up with TRBD2. The CDR3 region is CASSLGTSGSHEQFF. The CDR3 DNA follows: TGTGCCAGCAGTTTAGGGACTAGCGGGAGTCATGAGCAGTTCTTC.